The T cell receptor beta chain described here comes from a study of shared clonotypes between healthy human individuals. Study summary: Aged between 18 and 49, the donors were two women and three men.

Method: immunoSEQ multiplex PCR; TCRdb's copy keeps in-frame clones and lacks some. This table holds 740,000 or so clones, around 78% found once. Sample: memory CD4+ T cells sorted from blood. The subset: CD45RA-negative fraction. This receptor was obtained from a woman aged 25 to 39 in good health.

The CDR3 reads CASRPEGSRTGWSTEAFF. CDR3 nucleotides: TGCGCCAGCAGACCCGAAGGATCCAGAACAGGGTGGAGCACTGAAGCTTTCTTT. The J gene is TRBJ1-1, the V gene TRBV4-1, with a tentative D call TRBD1 (6 bases). CDR3 size: 18 residues. In germline, CDR1 is MGHRA, CDR2 YSYEKL. Trimming took off 6 bases at V and 4 bases at J, with 27 bases between the two ends.